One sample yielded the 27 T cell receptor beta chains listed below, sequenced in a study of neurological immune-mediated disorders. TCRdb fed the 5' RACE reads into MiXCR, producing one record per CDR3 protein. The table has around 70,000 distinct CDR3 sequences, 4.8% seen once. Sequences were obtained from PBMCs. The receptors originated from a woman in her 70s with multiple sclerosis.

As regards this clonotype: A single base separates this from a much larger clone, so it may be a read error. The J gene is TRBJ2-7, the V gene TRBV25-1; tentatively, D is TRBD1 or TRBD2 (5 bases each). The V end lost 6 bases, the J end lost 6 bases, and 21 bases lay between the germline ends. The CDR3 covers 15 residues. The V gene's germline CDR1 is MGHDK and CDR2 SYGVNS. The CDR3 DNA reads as TGTGCCAGCAGCCATCAGGGACCGCCCTTAGTCGAGCAGTACTTC. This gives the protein CASSHQGPPLVEQYF.

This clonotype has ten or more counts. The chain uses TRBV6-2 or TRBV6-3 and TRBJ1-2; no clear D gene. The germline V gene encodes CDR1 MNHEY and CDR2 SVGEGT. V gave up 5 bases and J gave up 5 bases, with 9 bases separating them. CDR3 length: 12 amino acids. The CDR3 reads CASSVQQYGYTF. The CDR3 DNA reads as TGTGCCAGCAGTGTCCAGCAGTATGGCTACACCTTC.

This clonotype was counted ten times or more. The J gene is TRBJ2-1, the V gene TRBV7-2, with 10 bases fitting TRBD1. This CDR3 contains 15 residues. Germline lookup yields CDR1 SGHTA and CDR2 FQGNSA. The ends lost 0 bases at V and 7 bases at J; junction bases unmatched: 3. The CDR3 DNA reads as TGTGCCAGCAGCTTAGCCCGGGACAGGGGAAATGAGCAGTTCTTC. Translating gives CASSLARDRGNEQFF.

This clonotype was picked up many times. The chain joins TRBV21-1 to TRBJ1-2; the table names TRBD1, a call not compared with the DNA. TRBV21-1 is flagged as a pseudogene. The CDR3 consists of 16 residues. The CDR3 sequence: CASSKARQGDTYGYTF. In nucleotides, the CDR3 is TGTGCCAGCAGCAAAGCGAGACAGGGGGACACCTATGGCTACACCTTC.

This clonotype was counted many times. CDR3 nucleotide sequence: TGTGCCAGCAGCTTAGAGCGGGGAAGCTATGGCTACACCTTC. It specifies CASSLERGSYGYTF. The chain employs TRBV7-2 and TRBJ1-2, with unresolved D. The CDR3 loop spans 14 amino acids. From germline, CDR1 is SGHTA and CDR2 FQGNSA. With 1 base removed from V and 4 bases from J, the gap between germline ends came to 10 bases.

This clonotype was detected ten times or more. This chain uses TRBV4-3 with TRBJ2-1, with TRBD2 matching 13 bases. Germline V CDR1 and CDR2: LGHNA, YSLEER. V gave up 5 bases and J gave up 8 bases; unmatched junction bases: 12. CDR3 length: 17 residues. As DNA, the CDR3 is TGCGCCAGCAGCTACCGGGGGACTAGCGGGACTAGAGATGAGCAGTTCTTC. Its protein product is CASSYRGTSGTRDEQFF.

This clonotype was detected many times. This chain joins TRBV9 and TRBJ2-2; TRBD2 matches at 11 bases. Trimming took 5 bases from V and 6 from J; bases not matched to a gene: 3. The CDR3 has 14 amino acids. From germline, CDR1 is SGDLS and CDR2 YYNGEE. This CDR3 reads CASRLAGEAGELFF. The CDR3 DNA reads TGTGCCAGCAGACTAGCGGGGGAGGCCGGGGAGCTGTTTTTT.

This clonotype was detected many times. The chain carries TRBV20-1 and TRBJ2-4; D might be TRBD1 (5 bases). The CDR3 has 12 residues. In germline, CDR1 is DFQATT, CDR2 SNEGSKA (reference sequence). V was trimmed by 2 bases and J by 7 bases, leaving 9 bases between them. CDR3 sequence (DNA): TGCAGTGCTAGACAGGGTTTGAACATTCAGTACTTC. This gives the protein CSARQGLNIQYF.

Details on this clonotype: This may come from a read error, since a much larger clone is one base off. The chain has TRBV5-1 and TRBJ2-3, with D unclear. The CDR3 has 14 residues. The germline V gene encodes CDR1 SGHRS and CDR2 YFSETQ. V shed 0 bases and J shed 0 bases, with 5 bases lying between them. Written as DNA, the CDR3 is TGCGCCAGCAGCTTGGGCCAGAGCACAGATACGCAGTATTTT. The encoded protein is CASSLGQSTDTQYF.

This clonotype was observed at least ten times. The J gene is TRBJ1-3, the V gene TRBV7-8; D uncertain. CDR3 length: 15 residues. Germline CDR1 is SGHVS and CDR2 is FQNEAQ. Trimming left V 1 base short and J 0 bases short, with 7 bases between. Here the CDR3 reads CASSLESYSGNTIYF. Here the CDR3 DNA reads TGTGCCAGCAGCTTAGAGAGCTACTCTGGAAACACCATATATTTT. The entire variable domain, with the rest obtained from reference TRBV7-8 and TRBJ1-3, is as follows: GAGVSQSPRYKVAKRGQDVALRCDPISGHVSLFWYQQALGQGPEFLTYFQNEAQLDKSGLPSDRFFAERPEGSVSTLKIQRTQQEDSAVYLCASSLESYSGNTIYFGEGSWLTVV.

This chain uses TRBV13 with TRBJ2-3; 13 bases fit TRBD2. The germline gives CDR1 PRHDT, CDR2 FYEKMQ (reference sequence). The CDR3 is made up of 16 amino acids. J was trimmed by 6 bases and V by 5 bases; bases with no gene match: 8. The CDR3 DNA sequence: TGTGCCAGCAGCCCGACTAGCGGGAGGATGTCGGATACGCAGTATTTT. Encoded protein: CASSPTSGRMSDTQYF.

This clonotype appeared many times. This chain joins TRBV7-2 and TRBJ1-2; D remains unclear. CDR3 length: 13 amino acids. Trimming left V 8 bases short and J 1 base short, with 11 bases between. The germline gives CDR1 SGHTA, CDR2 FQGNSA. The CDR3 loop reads CASSRPGNYGYTF. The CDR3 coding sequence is TGTGCCAGCTCCCGCCCCGGTAACTATGGCTACACCTTC.

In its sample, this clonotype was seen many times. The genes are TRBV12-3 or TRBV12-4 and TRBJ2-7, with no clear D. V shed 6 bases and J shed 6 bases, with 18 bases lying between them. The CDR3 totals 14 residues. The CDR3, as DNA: TGTGCCAGCAGACCGAGCCTTAGGGTGGGCGAGCAGTACTTC. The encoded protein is CASRPSLRVGEQYF.

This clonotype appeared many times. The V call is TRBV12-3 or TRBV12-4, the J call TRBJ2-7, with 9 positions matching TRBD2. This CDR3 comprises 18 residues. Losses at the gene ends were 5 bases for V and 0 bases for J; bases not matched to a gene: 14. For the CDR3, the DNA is TGTGCCAGCAGTCCCCTAGCGGGACCCTTTAAGAGCTCCTACGAGCAGTACTTC. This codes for CASSPLAGPFKSSYEQYF.

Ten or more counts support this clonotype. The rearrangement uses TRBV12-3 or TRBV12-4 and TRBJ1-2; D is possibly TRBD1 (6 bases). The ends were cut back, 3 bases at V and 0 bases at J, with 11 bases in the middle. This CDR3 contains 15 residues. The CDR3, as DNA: TGTGCCAGCAGTTTCGGGGACACATCTAACTATGGCTACACCTTC. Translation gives CASSFGDTSNYGYTF.

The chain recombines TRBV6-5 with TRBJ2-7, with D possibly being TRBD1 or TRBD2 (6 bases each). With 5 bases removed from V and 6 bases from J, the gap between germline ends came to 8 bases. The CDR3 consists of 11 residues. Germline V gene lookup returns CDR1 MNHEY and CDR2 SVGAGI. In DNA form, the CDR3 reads TGTGCCAGCAGTCCGGGGGCCGAGCAGTACTTC. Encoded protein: CASSPGAEQYF.

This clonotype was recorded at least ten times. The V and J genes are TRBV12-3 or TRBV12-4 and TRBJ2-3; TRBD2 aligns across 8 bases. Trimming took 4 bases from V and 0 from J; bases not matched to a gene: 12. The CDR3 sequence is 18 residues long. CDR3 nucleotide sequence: TGTGCCAGCAGTTGGATTGGACTAGCAGGTGCTAGCACAGATACGCAGTATTTT. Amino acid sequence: CASSWIGLAGASTDTQYF.

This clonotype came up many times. CDR3 protein: CASSLGTGKDEQFF. In DNA form, the CDR3 reads TGCGCCAGCAGCTTGGGGACAGGGAAGGATGAGCAGTTCTTC. The chain has TRBV5-1 and TRBJ2-1; the match to TRBD1 covers 8 bases. This CDR3 region has 14 residues. Germline V gene data show CDR1 as SGHRS and CDR2 as YFSETQ. V dropped 0 bases and J dropped 8; count of bases not matched to a gene: 4.

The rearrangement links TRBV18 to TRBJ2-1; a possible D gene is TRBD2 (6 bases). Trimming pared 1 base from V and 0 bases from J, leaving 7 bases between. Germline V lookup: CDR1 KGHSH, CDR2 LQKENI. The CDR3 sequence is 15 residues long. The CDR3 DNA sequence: TGTGCCAGCTCACCACTAGCGGTCTCCTACAATGAGCAGTTCTTC. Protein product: CASSPLAVSYNEQFF.

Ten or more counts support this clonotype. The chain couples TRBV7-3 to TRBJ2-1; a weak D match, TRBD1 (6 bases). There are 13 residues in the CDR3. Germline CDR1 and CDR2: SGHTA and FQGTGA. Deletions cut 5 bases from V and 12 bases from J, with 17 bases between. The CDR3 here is CASSQTGQLGQFF. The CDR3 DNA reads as TGTGCCAGCAGCCAAACTGGACAGTTAGGGCAGTTCTTC.

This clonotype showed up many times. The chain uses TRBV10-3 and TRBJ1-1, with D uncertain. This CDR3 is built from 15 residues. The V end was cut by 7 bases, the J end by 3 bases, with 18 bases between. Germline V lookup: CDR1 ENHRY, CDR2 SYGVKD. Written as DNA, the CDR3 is TGTGCCATCAAAGGAGTTGGCGGACGGGACACTGAAGCTTTCTTT. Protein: CAIKGVGGRDTEAFF.

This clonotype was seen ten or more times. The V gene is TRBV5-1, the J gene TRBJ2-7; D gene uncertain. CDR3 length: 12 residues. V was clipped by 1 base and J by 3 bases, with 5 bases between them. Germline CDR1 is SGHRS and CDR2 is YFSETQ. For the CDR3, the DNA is TGCGCCAGCAGCTTGACCGTCTACGAGCAGTACTTC. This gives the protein CASSLTVYEQYF.

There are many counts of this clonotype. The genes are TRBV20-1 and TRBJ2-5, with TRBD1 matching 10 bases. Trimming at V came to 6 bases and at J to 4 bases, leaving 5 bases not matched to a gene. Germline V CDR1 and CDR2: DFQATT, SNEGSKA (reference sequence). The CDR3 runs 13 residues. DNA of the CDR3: TGCAGTGCCGACCGGGACAGGGGAGAGACCCAGTACTTC. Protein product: CSADRDRGETQYF.

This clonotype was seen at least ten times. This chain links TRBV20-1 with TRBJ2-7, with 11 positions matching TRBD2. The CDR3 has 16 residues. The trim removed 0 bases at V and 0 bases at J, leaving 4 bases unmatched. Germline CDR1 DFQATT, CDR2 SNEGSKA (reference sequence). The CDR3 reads CSARDSSGRSSYEQYF. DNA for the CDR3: TGCAGTGCTAGAGATTCTAGCGGGAGGAGCTCCTACGAGCAGTACTTC.

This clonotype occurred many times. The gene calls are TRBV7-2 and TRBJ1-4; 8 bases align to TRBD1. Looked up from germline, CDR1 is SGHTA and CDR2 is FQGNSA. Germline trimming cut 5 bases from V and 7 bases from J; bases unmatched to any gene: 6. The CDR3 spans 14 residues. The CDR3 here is CASSKTGEGEKLFF. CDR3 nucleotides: TGTGCCAGCAGCAAGACAGGGGAGGGTGAAAAACTGTTTTTT.

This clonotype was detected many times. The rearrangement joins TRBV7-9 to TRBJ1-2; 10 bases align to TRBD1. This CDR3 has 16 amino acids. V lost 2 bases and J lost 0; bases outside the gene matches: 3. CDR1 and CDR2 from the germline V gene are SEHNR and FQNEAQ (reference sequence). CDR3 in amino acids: CASSLTGQGANYGYTF. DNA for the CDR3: TGTGCCAGCAGCTTAACCGGACAGGGGGCTAACTATGGCTACACCTTC.

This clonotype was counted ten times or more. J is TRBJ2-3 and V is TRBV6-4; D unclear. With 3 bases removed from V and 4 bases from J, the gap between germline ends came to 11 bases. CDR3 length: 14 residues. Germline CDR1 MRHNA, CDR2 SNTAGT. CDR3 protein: CASSEAPGADTQYF. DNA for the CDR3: TGTGCCAGCAGTGAAGCACCGGGCGCAGATACGCAGTATTTT.